The 2 T cell receptor beta chains below were found in one sample sequenced in a study of blood T cells in healthy people across ages. A second about 6 to 12 cycle PCR used barcoded and J-beta primers. TCRdb used MiXCR to reprocess the 5' RACE reads, holding one entry per CDR3 protein. Of hundreds of thousands of distinct CDR3 sequences detected, just under 25% appear once; the ten largest clones hold 8% to 10%. In addition, the sample was reused for a study of T cells of mothers and their children.

The source material was blood. These receptors were obtained from a boy between 10 and 17 years old in good health.

This sequence joins TRBV6-2 or TRBV6-3 and TRBJ2-5, with D maybe TRBD2 (5 bases). V gave up 4 bases and J gave up 0 bases, with 12 bases separating them. This CDR3 has 15 residues. Germline V gene sequence: CDR1 MNHEY, CDR2 SVGEGT. The CDR3 loop is CASSSPTKYQETQYF. CDR3 sequence (DNA): TGTGCCAGCAGTTCCCCGACTAAATACCAAGAGACCCAGTACTTC.

This clonotype came up a few times. V and J are TRBV7-9 and TRBJ2-7; tentative D call: TRBD1 (5 bases). The CDR3 consists of 15 residues. Germline assignment: CDR1 SEHNR and CDR2 FQNEAQ (reference sequence). The V end was cut by 1 base, the J end by 2 bases, with 12 bases between. The CDR3 coding sequence is TGTGCCAGCAGCTTAGAGCGCCAGGGTCCCTACGAGCAGTACTTC. The encoded protein is CASSLERQGPYEQYF.